This T cell receptor (beta chain) was obtained from a study of blood T cell repertoires in COVID-19. Background on the study: PBMCs, B-cell-depleted T cells, or T cells provided the cDNA or gDNA that made up the material.

V lost 5 bases, J lost 0 bases, and 6 bases stayed unmatched. Looked up from germline, CDR1 is SGHVS and CDR2 is FNYEAQ. This CDR3 contains 15 residues. How the authors handled the data: Counts of nucleated cells, estimated from reference gene primer amplification, were obtained. This table comes from immunoSEQ multiplex PCR, and its TCRdb copy is limited to in-frame clones, with some not included. Clone size and the V and J calls come from that table; the DNA yielded D and trimming. The profile shows 250,000 to 300,000 clones, roughly nine tenths of them singletons. The V gene is TRBV7-6, the J gene TRBJ1-1, with 7 bases matching TRBD1. Sequenced sample: peripheral blood. This TCR was sampled from a woman between 50 and 59 years old who had recovered from COVID-19. CDR3 in amino acids: CASSPGTDMNTEAFF. DNA of the CDR3: TGTGCCAGCAGCCCGGGGACAGACATGAACACTGAAGCTTTCTTT.